The T cell receptor (beta chain) described here comes from a study of human T cells and chemical hapten exposure. TCRdb re-called the RACE reads with MiXCR, one entry per CDR3 protein. The sample contains about 120,000 distinct CDR3 sequences, about 12% of which appear only once. Specified time point: patch test 1, 2 weeks after DPC sensitization. Treatment of the sample: therapeutic diphenylcyclopropenone sensitization with weekly scalp DPC. Germline V gives CDR1 SGHRS, CDR2 YFSETQ. The CDR3 is 16 amino acids. V shed 0 bases and J shed 2 bases, with 9 bases lying between them. Ten or more counts support this clonotype.

The rearrangement links TRBV5-1 to TRBJ2-6, with D uncertain. The source material was whole blood, sampled in connection with sensitization to the hapten diphenylcyclopropenone (DPC). The receptor was derived from a woman in her 50s with alopecia areata. Some clones in this sample may be carry-over from other donors' samples. This chain's CDR3 is CASSLVLGAGANVLTF. The CDR3 DNA reads TGCGCCAGCAGCTTGGTTTTGGGCGCTGGGGCCAACGTCCTGACTTTC.